This TCR beta chain stems from a study of T cells of healthy individuals. TCRdb passed the 5' RACE reads through MiXCR, listing each CDR3 protein once. Among around 79,000 distinct CDR3 sequences listed, roughly 5% were seen once. This clonotype was counted many times. This TCR derives from a female donor in good health.

This CDR3 is CASTFSGGAGTEAFF. The CDR3 coding sequence is TGTGCCAGCACCTTTTCAGGGGGCGCCGGCACTGAAGCTTTCTTT. The genes are TRBV12-3 or TRBV12-4 and TRBJ1-1; 8 bases match TRBD1. With 7 bases clipped from V and 4 bases from J, the junction kept 11 bases outside the gene matches. The CDR3 is made up of 15 amino acids.